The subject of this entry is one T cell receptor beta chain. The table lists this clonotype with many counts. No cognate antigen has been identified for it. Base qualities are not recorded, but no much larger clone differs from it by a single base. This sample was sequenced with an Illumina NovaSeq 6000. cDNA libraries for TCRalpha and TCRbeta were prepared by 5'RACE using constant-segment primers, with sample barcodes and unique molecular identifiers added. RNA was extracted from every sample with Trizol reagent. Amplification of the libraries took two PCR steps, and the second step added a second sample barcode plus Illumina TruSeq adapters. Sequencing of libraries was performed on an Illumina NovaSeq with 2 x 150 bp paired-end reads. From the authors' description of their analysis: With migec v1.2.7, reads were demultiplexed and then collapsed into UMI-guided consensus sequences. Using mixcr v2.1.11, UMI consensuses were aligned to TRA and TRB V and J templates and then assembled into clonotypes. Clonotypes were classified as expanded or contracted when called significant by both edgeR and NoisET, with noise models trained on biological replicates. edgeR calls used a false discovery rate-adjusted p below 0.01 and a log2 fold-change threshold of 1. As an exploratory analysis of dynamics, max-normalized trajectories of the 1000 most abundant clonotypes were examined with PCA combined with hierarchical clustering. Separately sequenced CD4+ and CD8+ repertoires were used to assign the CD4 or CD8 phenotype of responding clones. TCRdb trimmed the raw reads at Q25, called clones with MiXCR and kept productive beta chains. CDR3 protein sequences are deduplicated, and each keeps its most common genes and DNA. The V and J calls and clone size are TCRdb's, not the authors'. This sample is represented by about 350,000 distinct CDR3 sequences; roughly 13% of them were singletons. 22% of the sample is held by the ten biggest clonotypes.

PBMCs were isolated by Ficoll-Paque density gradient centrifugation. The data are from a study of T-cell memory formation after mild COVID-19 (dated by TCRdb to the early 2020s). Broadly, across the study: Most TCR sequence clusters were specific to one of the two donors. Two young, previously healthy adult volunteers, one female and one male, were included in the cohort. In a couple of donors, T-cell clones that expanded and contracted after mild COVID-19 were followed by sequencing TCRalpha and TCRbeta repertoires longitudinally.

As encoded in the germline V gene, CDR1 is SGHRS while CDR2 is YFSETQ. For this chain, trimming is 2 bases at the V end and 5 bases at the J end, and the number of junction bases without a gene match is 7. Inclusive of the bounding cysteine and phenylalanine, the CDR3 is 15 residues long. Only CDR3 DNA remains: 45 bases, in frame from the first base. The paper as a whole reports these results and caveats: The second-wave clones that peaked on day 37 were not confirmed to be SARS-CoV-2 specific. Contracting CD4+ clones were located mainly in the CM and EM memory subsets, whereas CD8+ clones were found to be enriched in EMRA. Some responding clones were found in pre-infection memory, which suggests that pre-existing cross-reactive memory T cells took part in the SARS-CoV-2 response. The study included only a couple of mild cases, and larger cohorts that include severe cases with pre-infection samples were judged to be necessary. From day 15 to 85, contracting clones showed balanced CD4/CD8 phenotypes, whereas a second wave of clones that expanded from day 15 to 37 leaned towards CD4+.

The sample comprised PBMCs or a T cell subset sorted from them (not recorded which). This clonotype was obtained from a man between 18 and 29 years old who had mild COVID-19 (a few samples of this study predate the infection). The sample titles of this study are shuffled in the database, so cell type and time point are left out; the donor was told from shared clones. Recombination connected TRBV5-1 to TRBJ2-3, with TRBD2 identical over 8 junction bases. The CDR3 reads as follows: CASSFTGLGVDTQYF. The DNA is TGCGCCAGCAGCTTCACGGGACTAGGTGTAGATACGCAGTATTTT.